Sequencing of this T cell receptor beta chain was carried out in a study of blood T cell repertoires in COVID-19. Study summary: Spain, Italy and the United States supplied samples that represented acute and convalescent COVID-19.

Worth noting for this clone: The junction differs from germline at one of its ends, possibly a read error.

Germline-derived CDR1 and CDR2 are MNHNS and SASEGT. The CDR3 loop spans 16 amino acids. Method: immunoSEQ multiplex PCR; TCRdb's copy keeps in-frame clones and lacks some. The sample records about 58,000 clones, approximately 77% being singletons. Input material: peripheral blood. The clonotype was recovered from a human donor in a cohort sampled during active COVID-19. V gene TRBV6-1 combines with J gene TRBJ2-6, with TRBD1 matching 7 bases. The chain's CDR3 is CASSATGTSWANVLTF. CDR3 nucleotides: TGTGCCAGCAGTGCGACAGGGACCTCTTGGGCCAACGTCCTGACTTTC.